The 30 T cell receptor beta chains listed next were all sequenced from one sample in a study of cytomegalovirus exposure and HLA in healthy donors. The PCR used 60 Vbeta and 13 Jbeta primers. The data were produced by immunoSEQ multiplex PCR, yet TCRdb's version contains in-frame clones alone and is incomplete. Altogether 150,000 to 160,000 clones are present, 80% being singletons, with the ten largest covering over 5%. Material: PBMCs. These receptors were collected from a woman aged 40 to 50 in good health and CMV-seropositive.

The chain carries TRBV5-1 and TRBJ1-3; possible D gene TRBD1, 5 bases. The V gene's germline CDR1 is SGHRS and CDR2 YFSETQ. The CDR3 covers 14 residues. The V and J ends lost 0 bases and 7 bases respectively, with 11 bases between them. CDR3 nucleotide sequence: TGCGCCAGCAGCTTGGTAGGCAGGGCCAACACCATATATTTT. It is translated as CASSLVGRANTIYF. Full variable domain (rest looked up from reference TRBV5-1 and TRBJ1-3): KAGVTQTPRYLIKTRGQQVTLSCSPISGHRSVSWYQQTPGQGLQFLFEYFSETQRNKGNFPGRFSGRQFSNSRSEMNVSTLELGDSALYLCASSLVGRANTIYFGEGSWLTVV.

This clone came up a few times. The V and J genes are TRBV28 and TRBJ1-1; the D gene is possibly TRBD1 (5 bases). The CDR3 has 16 residues. V was shortened by 2 bases and J by 1 base, with 14 bases between the two germline ends. From germline, CDR1 is MDHEN and CDR2 SYDVKM. As DNA, the CDR3 is TGTGCCAGCAGTTTAGGTTGGCGGGGACCGAACACTGAAGCTTTCTTT. As protein: CASSLGWRGPNTEAFF.

V is TRBV18 and J is TRBJ2-1; maybe TRBD1 (6 bases). The CDR3 runs 15 residues. From germline, CDR1 is KGHSH and CDR2 LQKENI. Trimming removed 2 bases at V and 5 bases at J, with 13 bases between. The CDR3 region has the DNA TGTGCCAGCTCACCATCCGACAGGTCAAACAATGAGCAGTTCTTC. It yields the protein CASSPSDRSNNEQFF.

The chain carries TRBV11-2 and TRBJ2-3; the D gene is possibly TRBD1 (5 bases). Germline lookup yields CDR1 SGHAT and CDR2 FQNNGV. The CDR3 contains 14 residues. Deletions cut 8 bases from V and 3 bases from J, with 15 bases between. The CDR3 here is CASSSGFGTDTQYF. The CDR3 DNA reads as TGTGCCAGCTCATCAGGGTTCGGGACAGATACGCAGTATTTT. Looking up the rest from reference TRBV11-2 and TRBJ2-3 gives the full variable domain: EAGVAQSPRYKIIEKRQSVAFWCNPISGHATLYWYQQILGQGPKLLIQFQNNGVVDDSQLPKDRFSAERLKGVDSTLKIQPAKLEDSAVYLCASSSGFGTDTQYFGPGTRLTVL.

The rearrangement uses TRBV27 and TRBJ2-1; tentatively, D is TRBD2 (5 bases). Germline CDR1 MNHEY, CDR2 SMNVEV (reference sequence). Trimming pared 4 bases from V and 4 bases from J, leaving 14 bases between. CDR3 size: 15 residues. CDR3 amino acids: CASSSIDRDYNEQFF. As DNA, the CDR3 is TGTGCCAGCAGTTCGATCGACCGGGATTACAATGAGCAGTTCTTC.

This chain joins TRBV7-2 and TRBJ2-5; D perhaps matches TRBD1 (6 bases). Germline V gives CDR1 SGHTA, CDR2 FQGNSA. CDR3 length: 11 residues. The CDR3 protein is CSGHSKETQYF. The CDR3 coding sequence is TGTTCGGGACACTCAAAAGAGACCCAGTACTTC.

CDR3 region: CASSTHPTDTQYF. CDR3 nucleotides: TGTGCCAGCAGTACTCACCCCACAGATACGCAGTATTTT. The chain recombines TRBV28 with TRBJ2-3; D call uncertain. In germline, CDR1 is MDHEN, CDR2 SYDVKM. V was pared by 5 bases and J by 2 bases, with 8 bases between. The CDR3 has 13 residues.

This chain links TRBV10-2 with TRBJ2-3; 11 positions match TRBD2. The length of the CDR3 is 16 residues. Germline-derived CDR1 and CDR2 are WSHSY and SAAADI. V dropped 5 bases and J dropped 2; count of bases not matched to a gene: 6. The CDR3 DNA is TGCGCCAGCAGTACTAGACTAGCGGGGCCCACAGATACGCAGTATTTT. Its protein is CASSTRLAGPTDTQYF.

The CDR3 reads CASSFYGGLGDTEAFF. The CDR3 coding sequence is TGTGCCAGCAGTTTCTACGGGGGGCTAGGTGACACTGAAGCTTTCTTT. The chain carries TRBV27 and TRBJ1-1; a weak D match, TRBD1 (6 bases). Germline assignment: CDR1 MNHEY and CDR2 SMNVEV (reference sequence). Trimming removed 3 bases from V and 3 bases from J, with 17 bases in between. CDR3 size: 16 residues.

V and J are TRBV19 and TRBJ2-4; tentative D call: TRBD2 (6 bases). Germline CDR1 reads LNHDA; CDR2 reads SQIVND (reference sequence). This CDR3 is built from 21 residues. V was trimmed by 2 bases and J by 0 bases, leaving 26 bases between them. The CDR3 DNA follows: TGTGCCAGTAGTATAAGATCTGGAGGTGGCCGCGGGGTAGGAGCCAAAAACATTCAGTACTTC. It translates to CASSIRSGGGRGVGAKNIQYF.

DNA of the CDR3: TGTGCCAGCAGCCCGACTAGCGGGAGTCACAATGAGCAGTTCTTC. Its translation is CASSPTSGSHNEQFF. This chain connects TRBV7-3 to TRBJ2-1; 12 nucleotides agree with TRBD2. CDR1 and CDR2 (germline): SGHTA, FQGTGA. The CDR3 has 15 amino acids. V shed 5 bases and J 5 bases; nucleotides not matched to a gene: 4.

The chain has TRBV7-9 and TRBJ2-7; tentative D call: TRBD1 (5 bases). From germline, CDR1 is SEHNR and CDR2 FQNEAQ (reference sequence). CDR3 size: 16 residues. The germline V and J ends were trimmed by 3 bases and 0 bases, with 15 bases remaining between them. The CDR3 loop is CASSFWGAQSSYEQYF. The CDR3 DNA sequence: TGTGCCAGCAGCTTCTGGGGCGCCCAAAGCTCCTACGAGCAGTACTTC.

This CDR3 is CASSLARGGQPDEKLFF. DNA of the CDR3: TGCGCCAGCAGCTTGGCGCGTGGGGGACAGCCAGATGAAAAACTGTTTTTT. The chain recombines TRBV5-1 with TRBJ1-4; TRBD1 agrees at 7 bases. This CDR3 region has 17 residues. V dropped 0 bases and J dropped 6; count of bases not matched to a gene: 11. Germline V gene lookup returns CDR1 SGHRS and CDR2 YFSETQ.

The chain combines TRBV5-4 with TRBJ1-2; TRBD1 is a possible D gene (6 bases). V lost 4 bases and J 0 bases, leaving 13 bases between the germline ends. This CDR3 has 15 residues. CDR1 SGHNT and CDR2 YYREEE come from the germline V gene (reference sequence). The CDR3 region is CASSTQGGANYGYTF. CDR3 sequence (DNA): TGTGCCAGCAGCACACAGGGAGGGGCTAACTATGGCTACACCTTC.

V and J are TRBV7-2 and TRBJ2-2; D is ambiguous. The germline V and J ends were trimmed by 2 bases and 0 bases, with 10 bases remaining between them. Germline-derived CDR1 and CDR2 are SGHTA and FQGNSA. CDR3 size: 16 residues. The DNA of the CDR3 is TGTGCCAGCAGCTTACTTGCGCTATCGAACACCGGGGAGCTGTTTTTT. Translation: CASSLLALSNTGELFF.

V is TRBV4-2 and J is TRBJ2-1; TRBD2 agrees at 12 bases. The CDR3 consists of 13 residues. Germline CDR1 reads LGHNA; CDR2 reads YNFKEQ. V lost 2 bases to trimming and J lost 10 bases; unmatched junction nucleotides: 0. CDR3 coding DNA: TGTGCCAGCAGCCAAACTAGCGGGAGGGAGCAGTTCTTC. It translates to CASSQTSGREQFF.

This rearrangement joins TRBV5-8 to TRBJ1-1; TRBD1 agrees at 12 bases. CDR3 length equals 17 residues. The germline V gene has CDR1 SGHTS and CDR2 YDEGEE. After removal of 3 bases from V and 0 bases from J, the junction contained 6 bases not matched to a gene. DNA for the CDR3: TGTGCCAGCAGCTGGGGGACAGGGGGCGGATTGAACACTGAAGCTTTCTTT. Protein product: CASSWGTGGGLNTEAFF.

There are a few counts of this clone. The V and J genes are TRBV6-1 and TRBJ1-5, with D possibly being TRBD1 (6 bases). The germline V and J ends were trimmed by 2 bases and 5 bases, with 16 bases remaining between them. Germline CDR1 is MNHNS and CDR2 is SASEGT. The CDR3 totals 16 residues. The CDR3 region is CASSEQGRGRYQPQHF. For the CDR3, the DNA is TGTGCCAGCAGTGAACAGGGGCGAGGGAGATATCAGCCCCAGCATTTT.

The chain combines TRBV30 with TRBJ2-7, with TRBD2 matching over 12 bases. V was clipped by 3 bases and J by 2 bases; unmatched bases: 2. The CDR3 contains 14 residues. The germline V gene has CDR1 GTSNPN and CDR2 SVGIG (reference sequence). Here the CDR3 reads CAWSGLAGTYEQYF. For the CDR3, the DNA is TGTGCCTGGAGCGGACTAGCGGGAACCTACGAGCAGTACTTC.

The table lists this clone with a few counts. The V gene is TRBV5-1, the J gene TRBJ1-2, with a possible D match to TRBD1 (6 bases). Germline lookup yields CDR1 SGHRS and CDR2 YFSETQ. The CDR3 runs 13 residues. Between the trimmed V and J ends, which lost 3 bases and 5 bases, there was a span of 11 bases. The DNA of the CDR3 is TGCGCCAGCAGCTCGACAGGCGATTATGGCTACACCTTC. Its translation: CASSSTGDYGYTF.

This clone was seen many times. The rearrangement links TRBV5-1 to TRBJ2-3; a possible D gene is TRBD2 (6 bases). The CDR3 runs 12 residues. In germline, CDR1 is SGHRS, CDR2 YFSETQ. V lost 5 bases, J lost 6 bases, and 10 bases lay in between. The CDR3 DNA reads as TGCGCCAGCAGGTGGGGGGAGGATACGCAGTATTTT. This gives the protein CASRWGEDTQYF.

This clone has only a few counts. The chain links TRBV5-6 to TRBJ1-2; no definite D call. Germline V gene sequence: CDR1 SGHDT, CDR2 YYEEEE. V lost 4 bases, J lost 8 bases, and 18 bases lay in between. This CDR3 is built from 14 residues. CDR3 loop: CASSRIGSGAGYTF. As DNA, the CDR3 is TGTGCCAGCAGCCGTATCGGATCGGGAGCCGGCTACACCTTC.

This chain connects TRBV5-1 to TRBJ2-7; the match to TRBD2 covers 11 bases. The V gene's germline CDR1 is SGHRS and CDR2 YFSETQ. J was trimmed by 3 bases and V by 4 bases; bases with no gene match: 24. The CDR3 has 21 residues. Here the CDR3 reads CASSTWTGLGLAGKTNYEQYF. Here the CDR3 DNA reads TGCGCCAGCAGCACCTGGACGGGGCTAGGACTAGCGGGCAAAACAAACTACGAGCAGTACTTC. Together with reference TRBV5-1 and TRBJ2-7, the CDR3 gives the full variable domain: KAGVTQTPRYLIKTRGQQVTLSCSPISGHRSVSWYQQTPGQGLQFLFEYFSETQRNKGNFPGRFSGRQFSNSRSEMNVSTLELGDSALYLCASSTWTGLGLAGKTNYEQYFGPGTRLTVT.

CDR3 bases: TGTGCCAGCAGCAAACTAGCGGGAGGTGGTGAGCAGTTCTTC. It specifies CASSKLAGGGEQFF. J is TRBJ2-1 and V is TRBV27; 12 nucleotides match TRBD2. The CDR3 is made up of 14 amino acids. With 6 bases clipped from V and 9 bases from J, the junction kept 6 bases outside the gene matches. CDR1 MNHEY and CDR2 SMNVEV come from the germline V gene (reference sequence).

The gene calls are TRBV9 and TRBJ2-7, with D perhaps TRBD1 (5 bases). This CDR3 contains 14 residues. V was pared by 3 bases and J by 3 bases, with 13 bases between. In germline, CDR1 is SGDLS, CDR2 YYNGEE. In DNA, the CDR3 is TGTGCCAGCAGCGACGACAGCCATAGCTACGAGCAGTACTTC. It codes for CASSDDSHSYEQYF.

The chain employs TRBV7-3 and TRBJ2-2, with D maybe TRBD2 (5 bases). The CDR3 spans 15 residues. V was trimmed by 5 bases and J by 4 bases, leaving 14 bases between them. Germline V gives CDR1 SGHTA, CDR2 FQGTGA. The CDR3 reads CASSPRAELTGELFF. The CDR3, as DNA: TGTGCCAGCAGCCCCAGAGCGGAACTCACCGGGGAGCTGTTTTTT.

This sequence joins TRBV5-1 and TRBJ2-1, with D hard to call. This CDR3 has 16 amino acids. Germline V gives CDR1 SGHRS, CDR2 YFSETQ. Trimming took off 0 bases at V and 0 bases at J, with 10 bases between the two ends. In nucleotides, the CDR3 is TGCGCCAGCAGCTTGGTATCTGGCGGCTCCTACAATGAGCAGTTCTTC. It yields the protein CASSLVSGGSYNEQFF.

The chain recombines TRBV18 with TRBJ2-3, with 8 nucleotides matching TRBD2. The CDR3 extends over 15 amino acids. In germline, CDR1 is KGHSH, CDR2 LQKENI. V lost 2 bases, J lost 3 bases, and 4 bases stayed unmatched. The CDR3 loop reads CASSPSGSKTDTQYF. The CDR3 DNA is TGTGCCAGCTCACCAAGCGGGAGTAAAACAGATACGCAGTATTTT.

The chain recombines TRBV23-1 with TRBJ2-7, with a possible D match to TRBD2 (5 bases). TRBV23-1 is an ORF, with its function uncertain. Trimming pared 2 bases from V and 0 bases from J, leaving 14 bases between. This CDR3 comprises 16 residues. The CDR3 nucleotides read TGCGCCAGCAGTCAAGGGGTTGTTGGGAGCTCCTACGAGCAGTACTTC. Encoded protein: CASSQGVVGSSYEQYF.

The CDR3 here is CASSSVSGADTQYF. CDR3 sequence (DNA): TGTGCCAGCAGCTCGGTTTCGGGAGCAGATACGCAGTATTTT. The chain has TRBV5-6 and TRBJ2-3; D is possibly TRBD2 (6 bases). Trimming left V 3 bases short and J 4 bases short, with 12 bases between. CDR1 and CDR2 from the germline V gene are SGHDT and YYEEEE. The CDR3 sequence is 14 residues long.